The entry that follows covers one TCR beta chain sequence. A few counts support this clone. The specificity of this receptor is unknown. The sample holds no much larger clone one base away, and base qualities are not on file. In total, approximately 700 healthy bone marrow donors made up the cohort. Cohort members were all nominally healthy when sampled, although unrecorded immune exposures were likely present. The donor tested CMV seronegative, placing the donor among the roughly 340 seronegative members of the cohort. A peripheral blood sample was provided by each donor, and peripheral blood mononuclear cells were used for TCR beta sequencing. The Qiagen DNeasy Blood Extraction Kit was used to extract genomic DNA from the blood cell samples. Library preparation used the immunoSEQ multiplex PCR assay. A mixture of 60 forward primers for TCR Vbeta segments and 13 reverse primers for TCR Jbeta segments was used in the multiplex PCR. The CDR3 region of rearranged TCR beta genes was amplified from genomic DNA with a multiplex PCR assay. Amplified TCR beta libraries were sequenced as 87-base-pair reads on the Illumina HiSeq System. As for the original processing: In a later analysis, roughly 80 million unique TCR beta chains were counted across the roughly 700 repertoires, and about 10 million of these chains were shared by at least two donors. Raw reads were error-corrected and collapsed into unique sequences with a nearest-neighbor algorithm that merged closely related sequences to remove PCR and sequencing errors. To assign V, D and J gene segments, CDR3 sequences were aligned to IMGT reference sequences. Each retained sequence needed at least a six-nucleotide match to both a V gene segment and a J gene segment. Rearrangements were classified as productive when the CDR3 lacked stop codons and remained in frame with V and J, and all other rearrangements were classified as non-productive. CDR3 was defined by IMGT convention, running from the second conserved V-encoded cysteine to the conserved J-encoded phenylalanine. The earlier analysis of about 560 of the donors excluded any sequence lacking an unambiguous match to a single V gene segment. An earlier analysis of 500 to 600 of the donors classified V segments as functional when productive rearrangements were above 56.7% and as segregating when the standard deviation between donors was above 5%. A statistical classification framework was built to diagnose cytomegalovirus status from the catalog of TCR beta chain sequences. In a later analysis, TCR nucleotide sequences were compared against IMGT/GENE-DB human TR gene sequences so that V and J genes could be assigned. In a later analysis, CDR3 sequences and most-parsimonious VDJ recombination scenarios were assigned using the TCRdist pipeline. In a later analysis, each TCR beta chain was defined by its CDR3 amino acid sequence together with its V-gene family, and reads without a unique V-gene family were excluded. To address suspected cross-contamination and a sequencing artifact, a later analysis removed a few hundred highly shared, low-generation-probability nucleotide sequences. In a later analysis, a clonal expansion index for each public chain was calculated from normalized within-repertoire ranks of inferred template counts. In a later analysis, generation probabilities were computed using a VDJ recombination model fitted to out-of-frame rearrangements, and the results were checked against IGoR. Hypergeometric tests were used in a later analysis to score TCR-TCR, TCR-HLA and TCR-CMV co-occurrence, with a repertoire-size bias correction applied to the TCR pairs. A later analysis estimated false discovery rates by permuting HLA or CMV assignments 20 times. In a later analysis, co-occurring TCRs were grouped with DBSCAN, and TCRdist sequence similarity was added when clustering was performed within HLA-allele-positive subsets. Repertoires with fewer than 30,000 or more than 120,000 public chains were left out of co-occurrence clustering, as were about five repertoires with anomalous nucleotide sharing. TCRdb obtained this table from immuneACCESS and retained in-frame rearrangements with V and J assigned. These tables miss some clones; where compared with another copy, unresolved V genes account for less than half of the shortfall, and the remainder is unexplained. That table gives V, J and clone size, and the DNA gave D and trimming. The sample table lists approximately 150,000 clones, around 65% of them with a count of one. The ten largest account for over 1.5% of the sample.

The entry originates in a study of cytomegalovirus exposure and HLA in healthy donors listed by TCRdb under 2017. In terms of the full investigation: According to an earlier analysis of a few hundred of the donors, 150 million to 200 million T cells yielded 100 million or so unique TCR beta sequences and approximately 300 Gb of sequence data. An early release covering about 600 HLA-typed donors comprised about 320 gigabases of sequencing data and 85 million to 100 million unique TCR sequences. Of the approximately 400 genotyped donors, over 65% fell in the genetic ancestry cluster associated with self-reported Caucasian donors. The study was designed to test whether signatures of past pathogen exposure could be identified by cataloging public T cell receptors. The T cell repertoires of some 700 subjects were profiled by immunosequencing and related to cytomegalovirus serostatus. A separate validation cohort of some 130 different subjects was used in addition to the approximately 610-subject first cohort. To predict cytomegalovirus infection status, the study combined high-throughput TCR immunosequencing, statistical association of individual TCRs with disease status, and machine learning. A later analysis re-analyzed previously published TCR beta repertoires from about 600 donors and added high-resolution HLA genotyping to study TCR occurrence patterns. In the later analysis, no new phenotypic data were used to find candidate immune exposures; instead, reliance was placed on TCR beta sequences and their occurrence across donors. In an earlier analysis of more than 550 of the donors, high-throughput TCR beta sequencing was used to judge whether each TCR beta V gene segment behaved as functional or pseudogenic. Donor age, sex, ethnicity and CMV serostatus were collected together with the repertoire data. In a later genetic analysis, genome-wide SNP genotypes for about three fifths of the roughly 670 donors were used, and that subset was treated as a discovery cohort. All discovery cohort repertoires had been generated using a single sequencing platform. HLA typing included class I and class II loci at four-digit resolution. The number of typed donors differed by locus: roughly 620-640 for A, B, C, DRB1 and DQB1; approximately 540 for DQA1; around 610 for DPA1; and approximately 450 for DPB1. About 5 DR-DQ haplotypes were handled as single units for association and clustering, since linkage in the cohort was strong. On average, about 200,000 unique TCR beta nucleotide sequences were sequenced per donor among 398 genotyped donors of the cohort, with 15% to 20% of those sequences being non-productive. Overall study results and their limits: While some public TCRs were present in many individuals, most TCR sequences turned up only very rarely across donors. In a later analysis, most CMV-associated TCR beta chains were found to appear HLA-restricted, with HLA associations seemingly driven largely by CMV exposure. Only TCR beta chains were sequenced in this cohort, and the absence of alpha or paired-chain data limited detectable features. A later analysis associated some 17,000 TCR beta sequences with specific HLA alleles at a false discovery rate of 0.05. Immune exposure information for the cohort was limited to CMV serostatus. A cluster of highly shared sequence variants was judged likely to represent a technical artifact of the sequencing pipeline. A later analysis found that HLA-associated TCR beta chains were more clonally expanded and had lower generation probabilities than equally common non-associated chains. In an earlier analysis of over 550 of the donors, most TCR beta V segments were observed in productive rearrangements about 90% or about 30% of the time, broadly matching IMGT annotations. According to the authors, the approach could potentially be generalized to other disease states and immunological phenotypes. In a later genetic analysis, a missense DCLRE1C variant was associated with V-gene and J-gene trimming of TCR beta chains, and the association was replicated in an independent cohort. A further reported finding was that TCR beta sequences accurately predicted the HLA-A and HLA-B alleles for most subjects in the first cohort. A few of the identified cytomegalovirus-associated TCR beta chains were confirmed in vitro to be specific for cytomegalovirus antigens. Correlated functional status among segregating V segments might be attributable to linkage disequilibrium, but an unknown experimental factor could not be ruled out. A total of 150 to 200 TCR beta chains were listed by the study as associated with cytomegalovirus. A later genetic analysis reported fewer N-insertions in productive TCRs among donors in an Asian-associated ancestry cluster than the roughly 670-donor mean. Roughly uniform sequencing depth across donors was assumed in presence/absence analyses, although this assumption may not hold. When HLA alleles, especially DR and DQ, strongly co-occurred, TCR associations were difficult to assign to individual alleles. In a later analysis, several top co-occurrence clusters were reported to appear linked to parvovirus B19, influenza, CMV and Epstein-Barr virus. The 87-base-pair reads could not distinguish some IMGT-functional V segments, including TRBV6-2 and TRBV6-3, so those segments were excluded. A later analysis found that TCR association rates varied across HLA loci, with DRB1 alleles showing the most associated TCRs and HLA-C alleles the fewest. Over 15 rarely observed V segments, including chromosome 9 orphons, were excluded from the earlier analysis of some 590 of the donors because counts were too low. HLA typing was unavailable for some donors at each locus, so association tests used only the typed subset. Cytomegalovirus status was reported to be diagnosed by the classifier with high specificity and sensitivity in both the original and validation cohorts.

The germline V end is reduced by 7 bases and the J end by 4 bases; junction bases left unmatched: 2. From the germline V gene, CDR1 is SGHRS and CDR2 is YFSETQ. The CDR3 goes from the cysteine to the phenylalanine over 13 residues. The entry retains the CDR3 DNA only, 39 bases that are in frame from base 1. The TCR was taken from a male donor in good health and CMV-seronegative. The sample was PBMCs. Recombination connected TRBV5-1 to TRBJ2-6, with 7 bases aligning to TRBD2. The CDR3: CASRGEGANVLTF. The DNA sequence reads TGCGCCAGCCGGGGGGAGGGGGCCAACGTCCTGACTTTC.